The 22 T cell receptor beta chains presented below share a single source sample, sequenced in a study of shared T cell receptors in the human thymus. Assay used: immunoSEQ multiplex PCR; TCRdb lists only in-frame clones, some missing. The table has 500,000 to 850,000 clones, 70% to 90% seen once. The same sample was also used in a study of human thymus T cells.

The sequenced material came from thymocytes. Receptors were obtained from a boy in the first two years of life with a congenital heart defect.

The chain joins TRBV10-2 to TRBJ2-5; D possibly corresponds to TRBD2 (6 bases). CDR3 length equals 15 residues. Trimming took 4 bases from V and 4 from J, leaving 16 bases between them. The germline CDR1 and CDR2 sequences are WSHSY and SAAADI. This chain's CDR3 is CASSGGVIGGETQYF. CDR3 DNA: TGCGCCAGCAGTGGCGGGGTAATAGGAGGAGAGACCCAGTACTTC.

This chain joins TRBV7-8 and TRBJ2-1, with TRBD1 identical over 7 bases. This CDR3 is built from 18 residues. Germline CDR1 is SGHVS and CDR2 is FQNEAQ. J gave up 0 bases and V 5 bases, and 13 bases lay outside the gene matches. The CDR3 sequence is CASSLGQEPMSSYNEQFF. The CDR3 DNA follows: TGTGCCAGCAGCCTCGGACAGGAACCCATGAGCTCCTACAATGAGCAGTTCTTC. Drawing the rest from reference TRBV7-8 and TRBJ2-1, the complete variable domain is GAGVSQSPRYKVAKRGQDVALRCDPISGHVSLFWYQQALGQGPEFLTYFQNEAQLDKSGLPSDRFFAERPEGSVSTLKIQRTQQEDSAVYLCASSLGQEPMSSYNEQFFGPGTRLTVL.

The sample holds one count of this clone. This sequence joins TRBV7-9 and TRBJ1-5; 7 nucleotides agree with TRBD1. J gave up 2 bases and V 1 base, and 8 bases lay outside the gene matches. Germline V gene lookup returns CDR1 SEHNR and CDR2 FQNEAQ (reference sequence). This CDR3 region has 17 residues. The CDR3 loop reads CASSLGQGRSGNQPQHF. The CDR3 DNA is TGTGCCAGCAGCTTAGGACAGGGAAGGAGTGGCAATCAGCCCCAGCATTTT.

The rearrangement links TRBV4-3 to TRBJ2-7; 12 bases map to TRBD2. Trimming removed 1 base from V and 12 bases from J; junction bases left unmatched: 4. The CDR3 is made up of 13 amino acids. Germline lookup yields CDR1 LGHNA and CDR2 YSLEER. For the CDR3, the DNA is TGCGCCAGCAGCCAAGTACTAGCGGGAGGCGTGTACTTC. This translates into CASSQVLAGGVYF.

This clone appeared once. The rearrangement uses TRBV6-4 and TRBJ2-1; 10 positions agree with TRBD2. This CDR3 spans 15 amino acids. The V segment lost 2 bases and the J segment 5 bases; nucleotides outside the gene matches: 3. In germline, CDR1 is MRHNA, CDR2 SNTAGT. The CDR3 DNA sequence: TGTGCCAGCAGTGACCCACTAGCGGGGAACAATGAGCAGTTCTTC. Translation: CASSDPLAGNNEQFF.

This sequence joins TRBV6-5 and TRBJ2-7; tentative D call: TRBD1 (6 bases). The CDR3 runs 16 residues. In germline, CDR1 is MNHEY, CDR2 SVGAGI. Trimming took off 4 bases at V and 2 bases at J, with 18 bases between the two ends. For the CDR3, the DNA is TGTGCCAGCAGTTCCATTGACAGGAGCCCGCCCTACGAGCAGTACTTC. Residues: CASSSIDRSPPYEQYF.

The chain is built from TRBV7-3 and TRBJ2-3; D remains unclear. The V gene's germline CDR1 is SGHTA and CDR2 FQGTGA. The CDR3 extends over 15 amino acids. V lost 2 bases and J 2 bases, leaving 11 bases between the germline ends. This CDR3 is CASSLLAGVTDTQYF. The CDR3 DNA reads TGTGCCAGCAGCTTACTCGCTGGAGTCACAGATACGCAGTATTTT.

A word on this clone: Since the CDR3 does not end with the conserved phenylalanine or tryptophan, this likely comes from a read error. It is unclear where the CDR3 begins or ends on the DNA, so no DNA is shown, and the CDR3 is as TCRdb lists it. The chain carries TRBV7-9 and TRBJ1-2. The CDR3 spans 11 residues, counting both ends. Germline assignment: CDR1 SEHNR and CDR2 FQNEAQ (reference sequence). CDR3 protein: CASSLGTGGFL.

The chain combines TRBV5-6 with TRBJ2-1; 11 bases are shared with TRBD2. Germline-derived CDR1 and CDR2 are SGHDT and YYEEEE. The V gene end was trimmed by 7 bases and the J gene end by 8 bases; junction bases not matched to a gene: 11. The CDR3 is 15 amino acids. Written as DNA, the CDR3 is TGTGCCAGCTCCCACCCCTATAGCGGGAGGGATGAGCAGTTCTTC. This gives the protein CASSHPYSGRDEQFF.

This clone has just a few counts. The chain is built from TRBV18 and TRBJ1-2, with unresolved D. Germline V gene data show CDR1 as KGHSH and CDR2 as LQKENI. V dropped 2 bases and J dropped 6 bases, with 22 bases sitting between them. The CDR3 consists of 17 residues. This CDR3 is CASSPSHPPGKEDGYTF. For the CDR3, the DNA is TGTGCCAGCTCACCATCCCATCCGCCGGGGAAAGAGGATGGCTACACCTTC.

The J gene is TRBJ2-1, the V gene TRBV5-6; maybe TRBD2 (5 bases). Trimming took 1 base from V and 4 from J, leaving 12 bases between them. The CDR3 consists of 15 residues. CDR1 is SGHDT and CDR2 is YYEEEE in the germline V gene. The CDR3 nucleotides read TGTGCCAGCAGCTTGCGGCCTAGCCCATACAATGAGCAGTTCTTC. Translated, it gives CASSLRPSPYNEQFF.

The gene calls are TRBV9 and TRBJ1-4; TRBD1 might be the D (6 bases). Per the germline V gene, CDR1 is SGDLS and CDR2 is YYNGEE. This CDR3 has 14 residues. V was shortened by 3 bases and J by 8 bases, with 14 bases between the two germline ends. The CDR3 bases are TGTGCCAGCAGCGCGGGGGGCAGGGACGAAAAACTGTTTTTT. As protein: CASSAGGRDEKLFF. Filled out from reference TRBV9 and TRBJ1-4, the complete variable domain reads DSGVTQTPKHLITATGQRVTLRCSPRSGDLSVYWYQQSLDQGLQFLIQYYNGEERAKGNILERFSAQQFPDLHSELNLSSLELGDSALYFCASSAGGRDEKLFFGSGTQLSVL.

V usage is TRBV29-1 and J usage is TRBJ1-1; D not resolved. This CDR3 is built from 14 residues. Germline V gives CDR1 SQVTM, CDR2 ANQGSEA. Trimming pared 6 bases from V and 6 bases from J, leaving 20 bases between. CDR3 amino acids: CSVALLAKGPEAFF. In nucleotides, the CDR3 is TGCAGCGTCGCTTTACTAGCCAAGGGCCCTGAAGCTTTCTTT.

The genes are TRBV6-6 and TRBJ1-4; D ambiguous. Germline V gene lookup returns CDR1 MNHNY and CDR2 SVGAGI (reference sequence). CDR3 length: 14 residues. The V end lost 0 bases, the J end lost 16 bases, and 18 bases lay between the germline ends. CDR3: CASSYSDSTSGKFF. CDR3 DNA sequence: TGTGCCAGCAGTTACTCGGATTCGACGTCGGGGAAGTTTTTT.

This rearrangement joins TRBV2 to TRBJ1-4, with D possibly TRBD1 on 5 matching bases. Germline V gene sequence: CDR1 SNHLY, CDR2 FYNNEI. Trimming cost V 6 bases and J 0 bases, with 14 bases left between them. CDR3 length equals 16 residues. CDR3 in DNA: TGTGCCAGCAGACAGGTCCGGAATTCAACTAATGAAAAACTGTTTTTT. Translated: CASRQVRNSTNEKLFF.

The gene calls are TRBV5-8 and TRBJ2-1; TRBD2 aligns across 8 bases. Unmatched junction bases numbered 9, after V lost 4 bases and J lost 9 bases. Per germline, CDR1 SGHTS and CDR2 YDEGEE. This CDR3 is built from 14 residues. In DNA, the CDR3 is TGTGCCAGCAGCAGGCCGGGACTAGGGGTTGAGCAGTTCTTC. Protein sequence: CASSRPGLGVEQFF. Combining the CDR3 with reference TRBV5-8 and TRBJ2-1 gives the whole variable domain EAGVTQSPTHLIKTRGQQATLRCSPISGHTSVYWYQQALGLGLQFLLWYDEGEERNRGNFPPRFSGRQFPNYSSELNVNALELEDSALYLCASSRPGLGVEQFFGPGTRLTVL.

The genes are TRBV14 and TRBJ1-1; D not certain. There are 15 residues in the CDR3. Germline loops: CDR1 SGHDN, CDR2 FVKESK. Trimming stripped 0 bases from V and 1 base from J, with 9 bases between. For the CDR3, the DNA is TGTGCCAGCAGCCAAGATTTACGGGGGAACACTGAAGCTTTCTTT. This translates into CASSQDLRGNTEAFF. The full variable domain, in which reference TRBV14 and TRBJ1-1 provide the parts outside the CDR3, is EAGVTQFPSHSVIEKGQTVTLRCDPISGHDNLYWYRRVMGKEIKFLLHFVKESKQDESGMPNNRFLAERTGGTYSTLKVQPAELEDSGVYFCASSQDLRGNTEAFFGQGTRLTVV.

This chain joins TRBV5-1 and TRBJ1-2; 8 nucleotides line up with TRBD1. Germline CDR1 and CDR2: SGHRS and YFSETQ. V trimming: 5 bases; J trimming: 2 bases; junction bases outside the gene matches: 8. This CDR3 contains 15 residues. The CDR3 DNA reads as TGCGCCAGCAGATATTTTCCAGGGGGCAACTATGGCTACACCTTC. As protein: CASRYFPGGNYGYTF.

The V call is TRBV10-3, the J call TRBJ2-7; TRBD2 agrees at 9 bases. The CDR3 consists of 15 residues. The V segment lost 8 bases and the J segment 3 bases; nucleotides outside the gene matches: 11. The germline gives CDR1 ENHRY, CDR2 SYGVKD. The CDR3, as DNA: TGTGCCATCGGGCACCCGGGACTAGCCGGCTACGAGCAGTACTTC. It encodes CAIGHPGLAGYEQYF.

V and J are TRBV28 and TRBJ2-7, with TRBD1 matching 7 bases. V lost 2 bases and J lost 3; bases outside the gene matches: 16. Germline V CDR1 and CDR2: MDHEN, SYDVKM. The CDR3 is 18 amino acids. Here the CDR3 DNA reads TGTGCCAGCAGTTTACGAGGTATCCAGGACAGGAGAAACTACGAGCAGTACTTC. This sequence encodes CASSLRGIQDRRNYEQYF. Complete variable domain (other parts from reference TRBV28 and TRBJ2-7): DVKVTQSSRYLVKRTGEKVFLECVQDMDHENMFWYRQDPGLGLRLIYFSYDVKMKEKGDIPEGYSVSREKKERFSLILESASTNQTSMYLCASSLRGIQDRRNYEQYFGPGTRLTVT.

The rearrangement links TRBV28 to TRBJ2-7; 10 nucleotides align to TRBD1. Germline CDR1 is MDHEN and CDR2 is SYDVKM. This CDR3 is 19 amino acids long. V lost 2 bases to trimming and J lost 6 bases; unmatched junction nucleotides: 19. Here the CDR3 reads CASSLEGAPWTGGFREQYF. CDR3 bases: TGTGCCAGCAGTTTAGAGGGGGCCCCCTGGACAGGGGGATTCCGCGAGCAGTACTTC.

This chain joins TRBV11-2 and TRBJ2-5, with 10 bases aligning to TRBD2. The assigned J gene may be wrong: the sequence end matches TRBJ2-7 better. Germline values: CDR1 SGHAT, CDR2 FQNNGV. The CDR3 has 15 residues. Here the CDR3 reads CASSFQREGSYEQYF. The CDR3, as DNA: TGTGCCAGCAGCTTCCAGCGGGAGGGGTCCTACGAGCAGTACTTC.